The T cell receptor beta chain under discussion was sequenced for a study of blood T cell repertoires in COVID-19. The wider study: Collection of acute and convalescent COVID-19 samples took place in the United States, Italy and Spain.

Per germline, CDR1 SGHAT and CDR2 FQDESV (reference sequence). The germline V and J ends were trimmed by 2 bases and 5 bases, with 18 bases remaining between them. The CDR3 consists of 16 residues. In the authors' workflow: Counts of nucleated cells, estimated from reference gene primer amplification, were obtained. Libraries were prepared by immunoSEQ multiplex PCR; TCRdb keeps only in-frame clonotypes and omits some of them. V, J and clone size are taken as reported in that table, and D and trimming were inferred from the DNA itself. Among approximately 300,000 clones listed, roughly nine tenths were seen once. The study drew participants aged about 18 to 89 years from some 24 US areas.

The TCR originated in a young woman who had recovered from COVID-19. The V and J genes are TRBV11-1 and TRBJ1-2; no firm D call. Sample: PBMCs or T cells enriched from blood (not recorded which). In nucleotides, the CDR3 is TGTGCCAGCAGCTTAAGTGGTCGGGAGTCCTCTTATGGCTACACCTTC. This sequence encodes CASSLSGRESSYGYTF.